A single T cell receptor (beta chain) is shown here with its context. The data derive from a study of patients and donors after allogeneic stem cell transplantation. MiXCR, run by TCRdb on the RT-PCR reads, gives a single entry per CDR3 protein. The sample includes about a million distinct CDR3 sequences, roughly 18% of them seen just once. This receptor was identified in a human donor who was either an allogeneic HSCT recipient or a stem cell or donor lymphocyte infusion donor (not recorded which). It is not recorded whose cells these are; they may come from a transplant donor. Sample: blood, either unsorted or a sorted T cell fraction (not recorded which).

DNA for the CDR3: TGTGCCAGTGACATGGGGGGTTCACCCCTCCACTTT. Its protein product is CASDMGGSPLHF. The V and J genes are TRBV2 and TRBJ1-6, with D possibly matching TRBD1 (5 bases). The V gene's germline CDR1 is SNHLY and CDR2 FYNNEI. CDR3 length equals 12 residues. The V gene lost 9 bases and the J gene lost 9 bases, with 12 bases spanning the gap.